Below are 2 T cell receptor beta chains sequenced from a single sample in a study of neurological immune-mediated disorders. TCRdb ran MiXCR on the 5' RACE reads and lists one entry per CDR3 protein. The repertoire holds approximately 50,000 distinct CDR3 sequences, with roughly 3.8% as singletons. Input material: PBMCs. Every receptor here comes from a man between 60 and 75 years old with multiple sclerosis.

This chain connects TRBV10-1 to TRBJ2-3, with D possibly called TRBD1 or TRBD2 (5 bases each). The CDR3 length is 15 residues. Trimming removed 2 bases at V and 1 base at J, with 10 bases between. Germline assignment: CDR1 WNHNN and CDR2 SYGVQD (reference sequence). The CDR3 DNA is TGCGCCAGCAGTGAGGGGGCAGCGGGCACAGATACGCAGTATTTT. Amino acid sequence: CASSEGAAGTDTQYF.

This clonotype was seen at least ten times. The chain employs TRBV12-3 or TRBV12-4 and TRBJ2-2; D possibly matches TRBD1 or TRBD2 (5 bases each). V shed 3 bases and J shed 2 bases, with 10 bases lying between them. The length of the CDR3 is 15 residues. CDR3 coding DNA: TGTGCCAGCAGTTTGGCAGGGAGAAACACCGGGGAGCTGTTTTTT. It is translated as CASSLAGRNTGELFF.